This passage covers 14 T cell receptor beta chains from one sample sequenced in a study of T cell responses to AZD1222 COVID-19 vaccine. Method: immunoSEQ multiplex PCR; TCRdb's copy keeps in-frame clones and lacks some. The data contain roughly 100,000 clones, 90% of them singletons. The specimen comprised peripheral blood, sampled 28 days after the second AZD1222 dose. The receptor source for this set is an adult who received the AZD1222 COVID-19 vaccine.

Written as DNA, the CDR3 is TGTGCCAGCAAACCCCAGGTGTCGGGCTCCTACGAGCAGTACTTC. Translating gives CASKPQVSGSYEQYF. The chain recombines TRBV27 with TRBJ2-7, with D uncertain. This CDR3 comprises 15 residues. CDR1 and CDR2 (germline): MNHEY, SMNVEV (reference sequence). The ends were cut back, 7 bases at V and 0 bases at J, with 16 bases in the middle.

The rearrangement links TRBV12-3 or TRBV12-4 to TRBJ1-5, with D unresolved. The CDR3 loop spans 12 amino acids. Trimming shortened V by 6 bases and J by 6 bases, and 9 bases separated the two germline ends. The CDR3 DNA follows: TGTGCCAGCAGGGGGTCGGTTCAGCCCCAGCATTTT. Its translation is CASRGSVQPQHF.

The rearrangement uses TRBV5-1 and TRBJ2-5, with 7 bases that match TRBD1. Germline V CDR1 and CDR2: SGHRS, YFSETQ. V gave up 5 bases and J gave up 1 base; unmatched junction bases: 5. This CDR3 has 14 residues. The CDR3, as DNA: TGCGCCAGCAGACCCGGGACAGTCCAAGAGACCCAGTACTTC. This codes for CASRPGTVQETQYF.

The chain couples TRBV18 to TRBJ1-5; 12 nucleotides match TRBD1. Trimming cost V 2 bases and J 6 bases; bases outside gene matches: 2. Germline V CDR1 and CDR2: KGHSH, LQKENI. The CDR3 extends over 15 amino acids. The CDR3 DNA is TGTGCCAGCTCACCAGGGACAGGGGGCGGTCAGCCCCAGCATTTT. The encoded protein is CASSPGTGGGQPQHF.

This chain connects TRBV11-3 to TRBJ2-2, with 7 bases identical to TRBD1. CDR3 size: 16 residues. V lost 2 bases and J lost 5; bases outside the gene matches: 8. Germline CDR1 SGHNT, CDR2 YENEEA. CDR3: CASSLSWDSTTGELFF. Written as DNA, the CDR3 is TGTGCCAGCAGCTTATCCTGGGACAGTACGACCGGGGAGCTGTTTTTT.

CDR3 protein: CASSTGDDTDTQYF. In nucleotides, the CDR3 is TGTGCCAGTAGTACAGGGGATGACACAGATACGCAGTATTTT. The rearrangement joins TRBV19 to TRBJ2-3, with D perhaps matching TRBD1 (6 bases). Germline lookup yields CDR1 LNHDA and CDR2 SQIVND (reference sequence). V lost 4 bases and J lost 2, with 10 bases in between. The CDR3 has 14 amino acids.

The rearrangement joins TRBV11-3 to TRBJ1-2; D remains unclear. V was cut by 6 bases and J by 4 bases, with 18 bases left in between. The CDR3 has 15 residues. Germline CDR1 is SGHNT and CDR2 is YENEEA. CDR3 sequence reads: CASSLGPQHSYGYTF. In DNA, the CDR3 is TGTGCCAGCAGTCTAGGGCCGCAACACTCCTATGGCTACACCTTC.

This clone was observed once. The chain uses TRBV4-3 and TRBJ2-3, with D possibly being TRBD1 or TRBD2 (7 bases each). CDR1 and CDR2 from the germline V gene are LGHNA and YSLEER. V lost 11 bases, J lost 4 bases, and 19 bases lay in between. This CDR3 region has 14 residues. This chain's CDR3 is CAASRGGASDTQYF. In DNA form, the CDR3 reads TGCGCCGCGTCCAGGGGGGGGGCGTCAGATACGCAGTATTTT.

The chain combines TRBV13 with TRBJ1-2; 8 nucleotides match TRBD1. CDR1 is PRHDT and CDR2 is FYEKMQ in the germline V gene (reference sequence). V was clipped by 5 bases and J by 8 bases; unmatched bases: 7. The length of the CDR3 is 13 residues. In DNA form, the CDR3 reads TGTGCCAGCAGCCAAGGACAGGGTGGCGGCTACACCTTC. Amino acid sequence: CASSQGQGGGYTF. Supplemented by reference TRBV13 and TRBJ1-2, the full variable domain reads AAGVIQSPRHLIKEKRETATLKCYPIPRHDTVYWYQQGPGQDPQFLISFYEKMQSDKGSIPDRFSAQQFSDYHSELNMSSLELGDSALYFCASSQGQGGGYTFGSGTRLTVV.

The rearrangement uses TRBV2 and TRBJ2-2; 9 nucleotides agree with TRBD1. This CDR3 contains 17 residues. CDR1 SNHLY and CDR2 FYNNEI come from the germline V gene. Germline trimming cut 2 bases from V and 2 bases from J; bases unmatched to any gene: 6. CDR3 sequence: CASSERTGASNTGELFF. The CDR3 DNA is TGTGCCAGCAGTGAAAGGACAGGGGCAAGCAACACCGGGGAGCTGTTTTTT.

This clone was seen just once. The CDR3 sequence: CASSTTPGFYGYTF. The CDR3 DNA reads TGCGCCAGCAGCACCACCCCCGGGTTCTATGGCTACACCTTC. The chain employs TRBV5-1 and TRBJ1-2; D is unclear. V was clipped by 4 bases and J by 4 bases, with 14 bases between them. Germline V gene sequence: CDR1 SGHRS, CDR2 YFSETQ. CDR3 size: 14 residues.

The rearrangement joins TRBV7-2 to TRBJ1-4; D is perhaps TRBD1 (6 bases). From germline, CDR1 is SGHTA and CDR2 FQGNSA. This CDR3 spans 15 amino acids. V was clipped by 2 bases and J by 7 bases, with 14 bases between them. This CDR3 reads CASSLLQGPGEKLFF. The CDR3 DNA follows: TGTGCCAGCAGCTTACTACAGGGCCCTGGTGAAAAACTGTTTTTT.

In this sample, this clone turned up a few times. The genes are TRBV5-4 and TRBJ2-1; D gene unclear. The CDR3 sequence is 13 residues long. V lost 5 bases and J lost 1, with 7 bases in between. Germline-derived CDR1 and CDR2 are SGHNT and YYREEE (reference sequence). The CDR3 loop is CASSGESYNEQFF. Here the CDR3 DNA reads TGTGCCAGCAGTGGCGAGTCCTACAATGAGCAGTTCTTC.

The V and J genes are TRBV30 and TRBJ2-2; 14 bases map to TRBD2. The length of the CDR3 is 18 residues. V shed 8 bases and J 1 base; nucleotides not matched to a gene: 12. Germline CDR1 reads GTSNPN; CDR2 reads SVGIG (reference sequence). The CDR3 nucleotides read TGTGCCCCGGAATATAGGACTAGCGGGGGGCGGAACACCGGGGAGCTGTTTTTT. It yields the protein CAPEYRTSGGRNTGELFF.